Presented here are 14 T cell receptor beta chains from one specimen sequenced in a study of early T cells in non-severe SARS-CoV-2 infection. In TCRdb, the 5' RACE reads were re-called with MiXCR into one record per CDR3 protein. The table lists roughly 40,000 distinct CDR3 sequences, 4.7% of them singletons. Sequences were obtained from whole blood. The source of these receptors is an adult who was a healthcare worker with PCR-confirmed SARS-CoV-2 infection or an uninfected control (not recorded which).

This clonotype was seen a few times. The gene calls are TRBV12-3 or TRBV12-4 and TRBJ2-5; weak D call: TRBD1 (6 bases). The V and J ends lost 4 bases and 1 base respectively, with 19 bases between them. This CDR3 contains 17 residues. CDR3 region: CASSWSPGVLFQETQYF. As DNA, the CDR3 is TGTGCCAGCAGTTGGAGCCCAGGGGTCCTCTTCCAAGAGACCCAGTACTTC.

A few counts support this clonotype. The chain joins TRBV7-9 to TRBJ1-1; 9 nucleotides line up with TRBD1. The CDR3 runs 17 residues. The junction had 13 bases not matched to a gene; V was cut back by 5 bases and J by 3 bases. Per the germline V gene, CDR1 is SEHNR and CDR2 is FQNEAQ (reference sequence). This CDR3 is CASSGRPGQGGYTEAFF. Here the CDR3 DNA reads TGTGCCAGCAGCGGTAGGCCGGGACAGGGAGGGTACACTGAAGCTTTCTTT.

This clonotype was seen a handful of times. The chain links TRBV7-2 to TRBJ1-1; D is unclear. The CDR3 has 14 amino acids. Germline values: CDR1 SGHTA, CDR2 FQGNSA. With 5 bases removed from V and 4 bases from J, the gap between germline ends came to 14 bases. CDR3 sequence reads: CASSDLSWGTEAFF. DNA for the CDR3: TGTGCCAGCAGCGACTTATCCTGGGGCACTGAAGCTTTCTTT.

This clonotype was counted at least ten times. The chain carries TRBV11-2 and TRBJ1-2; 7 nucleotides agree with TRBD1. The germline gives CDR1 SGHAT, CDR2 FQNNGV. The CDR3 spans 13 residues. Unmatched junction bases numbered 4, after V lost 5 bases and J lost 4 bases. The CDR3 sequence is CASSRDSLYGYTF. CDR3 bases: TGTGCCAGCAGCCGGGACAGCCTCTATGGCTACACCTTC.

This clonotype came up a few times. The CDR3 region is CASSYLAGSYNEQFF. The DNA of the CDR3 is TGTGCCAGCAGTTACTTGGCAGGTTCCTACAATGAGCAGTTCTTC. The rearrangement links TRBV6-2 or TRBV6-3 to TRBJ2-1; no clear D. Germline values: CDR1 MNHEY, CDR2 SVGEGT. There are 15 residues in the CDR3. With 1 base removed from V and 1 base from J, the gap between germline ends came to 8 bases.

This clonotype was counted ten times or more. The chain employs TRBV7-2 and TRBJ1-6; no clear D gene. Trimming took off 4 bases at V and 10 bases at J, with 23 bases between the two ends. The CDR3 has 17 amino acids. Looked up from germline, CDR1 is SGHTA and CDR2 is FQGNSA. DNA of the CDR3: TGTGCCAGCAGCTCTAGTGGTCAGAAAACCCCGAGGTCACCCCTCCACTTT. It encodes CASSSSGQKTPRSPLHF. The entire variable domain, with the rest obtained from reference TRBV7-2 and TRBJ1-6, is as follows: GAGVSQSPSNKVTEKGKDVELRCDPISGHTALYWYRQSLGQGLEFLIYFQGNSAPDKSGLPSDRFSAERTGGSVSTLTIQRTQQEDSAVYLCASSSSGQKTPRSPLHFGNGTRLTVT.

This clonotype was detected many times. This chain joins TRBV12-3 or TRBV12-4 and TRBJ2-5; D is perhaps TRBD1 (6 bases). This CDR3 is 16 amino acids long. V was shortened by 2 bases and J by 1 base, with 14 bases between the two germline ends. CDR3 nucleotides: TGTGCCAGCAGTTTATACGGGCCAGGGGTCCAAGAGACCCAGTACTTC. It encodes CASSLYGPGVQETQYF.

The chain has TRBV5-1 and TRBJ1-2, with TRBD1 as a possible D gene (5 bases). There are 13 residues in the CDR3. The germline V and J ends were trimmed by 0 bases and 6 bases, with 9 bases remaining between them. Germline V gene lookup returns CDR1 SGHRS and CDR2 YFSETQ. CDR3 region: CASSLAVGDGYTF. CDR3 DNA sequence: TGCGCCAGCAGCTTGGCCGTGGGGGATGGCTACACCTTC.

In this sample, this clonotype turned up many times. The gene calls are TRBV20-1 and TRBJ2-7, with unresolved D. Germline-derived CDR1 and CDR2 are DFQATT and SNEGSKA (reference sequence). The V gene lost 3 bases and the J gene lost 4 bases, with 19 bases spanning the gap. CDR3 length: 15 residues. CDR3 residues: CSASGQNFNRYEQYF. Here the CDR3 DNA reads TGCAGTGCTAGTGGCCAGAATTTTAACCGGTACGAGCAGTACTTC.

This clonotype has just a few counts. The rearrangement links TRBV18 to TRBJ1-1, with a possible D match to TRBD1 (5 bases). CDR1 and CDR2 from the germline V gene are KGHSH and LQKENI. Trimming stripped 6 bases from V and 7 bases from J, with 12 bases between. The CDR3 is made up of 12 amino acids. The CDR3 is CASSRGVLEAFF. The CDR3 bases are TGTGCCAGCTCCCGAGGGGTTCTTGAAGCTTTCTTT.

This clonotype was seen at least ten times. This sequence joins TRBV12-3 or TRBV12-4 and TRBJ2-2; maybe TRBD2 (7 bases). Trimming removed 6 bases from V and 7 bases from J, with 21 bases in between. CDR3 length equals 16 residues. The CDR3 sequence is CASSLGGGSPHGELFF. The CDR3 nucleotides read TGTGCCAGCAGCCTCGGGGGCGGGAGTCCCCACGGGGAGCTGTTTTTT.

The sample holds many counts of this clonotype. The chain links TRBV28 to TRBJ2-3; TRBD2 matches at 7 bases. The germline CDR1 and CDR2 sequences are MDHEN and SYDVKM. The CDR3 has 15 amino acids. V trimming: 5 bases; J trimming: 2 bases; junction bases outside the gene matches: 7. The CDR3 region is CASSLAEASTDTQYF. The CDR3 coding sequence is TGTGCCAGCAGTCTAGCGGAGGCCTCCACAGATACGCAGTATTTT.

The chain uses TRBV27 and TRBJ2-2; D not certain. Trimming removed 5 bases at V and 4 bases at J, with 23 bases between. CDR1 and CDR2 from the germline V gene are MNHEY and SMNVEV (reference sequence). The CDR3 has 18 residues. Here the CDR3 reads CASSPNGPMPVGTGELFF. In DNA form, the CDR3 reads TGTGCCAGCAGTCCGAACGGACCCATGCCGGTGGGCACCGGGGAGCTGTTTTTT.

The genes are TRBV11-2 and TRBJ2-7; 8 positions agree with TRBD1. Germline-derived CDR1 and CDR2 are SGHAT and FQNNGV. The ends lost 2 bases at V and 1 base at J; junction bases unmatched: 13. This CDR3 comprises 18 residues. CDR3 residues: CASSLNSGQGTSSYEQYF. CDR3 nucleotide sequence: TGTGCCAGCAGCTTAAACAGTGGACAGGGCACCTCATCCTACGAGCAGTACTTC.